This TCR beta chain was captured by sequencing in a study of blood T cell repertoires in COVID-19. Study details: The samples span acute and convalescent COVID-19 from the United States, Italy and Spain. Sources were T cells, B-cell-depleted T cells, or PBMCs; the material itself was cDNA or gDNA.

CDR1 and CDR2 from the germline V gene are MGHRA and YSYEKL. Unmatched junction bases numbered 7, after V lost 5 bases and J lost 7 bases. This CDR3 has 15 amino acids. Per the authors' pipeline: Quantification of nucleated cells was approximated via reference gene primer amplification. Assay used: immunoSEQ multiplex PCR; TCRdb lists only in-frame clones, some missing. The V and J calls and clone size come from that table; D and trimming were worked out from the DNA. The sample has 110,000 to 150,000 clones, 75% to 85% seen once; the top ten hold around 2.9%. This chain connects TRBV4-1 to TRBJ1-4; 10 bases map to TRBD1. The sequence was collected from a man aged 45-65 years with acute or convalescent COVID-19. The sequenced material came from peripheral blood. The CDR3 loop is CASSSDRGRREKLFF. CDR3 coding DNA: TGCGCCAGCAGCTCAGACAGGGGGCGTCGTGAAAAACTGTTTTTT.